The rows below give T cell receptor beta chains drawn from one sample of a study of technical replicates of blood from a handful of donors. Measured with immunoSEQ multiplex PCR; TCRdb has only the in-frame clones, and not every one. The sample has 95,000 to 100,000 clones; 95% to 96% are singletons. The specimen sequenced was T cells isolated from PBMCs. The receptors shown here come from a human donor in good health. Both conserved end residues are part of each CDR3. The D gene is left open where the match is weak. Size is omitted from some rows. Given values are once, few, many or a class for expanded clones.

len: 13; d_gene: NA; abundance: NA; v_gene: TRBV9; j_gene: TRBJ1-2; CDR3aa: CASSVVQGWGYTF; CDR3nt: TGTGCCAGCAGCGTAGTACAGGGCTGGGGCTACACCTTC
len: 16; d_gene: TRBD2; abundance: NA; v_gene: TRBV5-1; j_gene: TRBJ2-1; CDR3aa: CASSRTSGGPEGEQFF; CDR3nt: TGCGCCAGCAGCCGGACTAGCGGGGGGCCGGAGGGTGAGCAGTTCTTC
len: 15; d_gene: NA; abundance: NA; v_gene: TRBV5-1; j_gene: TRBJ1-5; CDR3aa: CASSPTGNSNQPQHF; CDR3nt: TGCGCCAGCAGCCCTACGGGGAATAGCAATCAGCCCCAGCATTTT
len: 12; d_gene: NA; abundance: NA; v_gene: TRBV7-9; j_gene: TRBJ2-5; CDR3aa: CASSPNTGTQYF; CDR3nt: TGTGCCAGCAGCCCCAATACTGGGACCCAGTACTTC
len: 12; d_gene: TRBD1; abundance: NA; v_gene: TRBV29-1; j_gene: TRBJ2-3; CDR3aa: CSAWTGTDTQYF; CDR3nt: TGCAGCGCCTGGACAGGGACAGATACGCAGTATTTT
len: 16; d_gene: NA; abundance: NA; v_gene: TRBV28; j_gene: TRBJ2-1; CDR3aa: CASSLMGAGLYNEQFF; CDR3nt: TGTGCCAGCAGTTTAATGGGGGCCGGACTCTACAATGAGCAGTTCTTC
len: 17; d_gene: TRBD2; abundance: NA; v_gene: TRBV11-2; j_gene: TRBJ2-5; CDR3aa: CASSPAGWVQGKETQYF; CDR3nt: TGTGCCAGCAGCCCAGCGGGGTGGGTCCAAGGGAAGGAGACCCAGTACTTC
len: 19; d_gene: NA; abundance: NA; v_gene: TRBV7-9; j_gene: TRBJ1-4; CDR3aa: CASSPQGGPSYLTNEKLFF; CDR3nt: TGTGCCAGCAGCCCCCAGGGCGGCCCTTCTTATTTAACTAATGAAAAACTGTTTTTT
len: 14; d_gene: TRBD1; abundance: NA; v_gene: TRBV4-1; j_gene: TRBJ2-7; CDR3aa: CASSQGTGVYEQYF; CDR3nt: TGCGCCAGCAGCCAGGGTACAGGGGTCTACGAGCAGTACTTC
len: 15; d_gene: NA; abundance: NA; v_gene: TRBV4-2; j_gene: TRBJ1-2; CDR3aa: CASSQGAGYGDGYTF; CDR3nt: TGTGCCAGCAGCCAAGGGGCGGGCTATGGGGATGGCTACACCTTC
len: 16; d_gene: TRBD1; abundance: NA; v_gene: TRBV28; j_gene: TRBJ1-1; CDR3aa: CASSPRQGSGNTEAFF; CDR3nt: TGTGCCAGCAGTCCACGACAGGGTTCGGGGAACACTGAAGCTTTCTTT
len: 16; d_gene: NA; abundance: NA; v_gene: TRBV27; j_gene: TRBJ2-3; CDR3aa: CASSSTRMGPGDTQYF; CDR3nt: TGTGCCAGCAGTTCCACCAGGATGGGGCCCGGGGATACGCAGTATTTT
len: 15; d_gene: TRBD1; abundance: NA; v_gene: TRBV19; j_gene: TRBJ1-2; CDR3aa: CASSVDRDSLGGYTF; CDR3nt: TGTGCCAGTAGTGTCGACAGGGATTCGCTGGGCGGCTACACCTTC
len: 15; d_gene: NA; abundance: NA; v_gene: TRBV19; j_gene: TRBJ2-5; CDR3aa: CASSIGGPTGETQYF; CDR3nt: TGTGCCAGTAGTATTGGGGGCCCCACGGGAGAGACCCAGTACTTC
len: 16; d_gene: NA; abundance: NA; v_gene: TRBV27; j_gene: TRBJ2-7; CDR3aa: CASSPSVSRGSYEQYF; CDR3nt: TGTGCCAGCAGTCCCTCCGTCTCCAGGGGATCCTACGAGCAGTACTTC
len: 13; d_gene: NA; abundance: NA; v_gene: TRBV7-9; j_gene: TRBJ2-7; CDR3aa: CASSLVGGGEQYF; CDR3nt: TGTGCCAGCAGCTTAGTAGGGGGAGGGGAGCAGTACTTC
len: 15; d_gene: NA; abundance: NA; v_gene: TRBV2; j_gene: TRBJ1-1; CDR3aa: CASSTVWSLDPEAFF; CDR3nt: TGTGCCAGCAGTACCGTATGGTCCCTAGACCCTGAAGCTTTCTTT
len: 16; d_gene: TRBD1; abundance: NA; v_gene: TRBV9; j_gene: TRBJ2-7; CDR3aa: CASSPRGTGLFYEQYF; CDR3nt: TGTGCCAGCAGCCCACGCGGGACAGGGCTATTCTACGAGCAGTACTTC
len: 15; d_gene: TRBD2; abundance: once; v_gene: TRBV2; j_gene: TRBJ2-5; CDR3aa: CASSEGLAGQETQYF; CDR3nt: TGTGCCAGCAGTGAGGGACTAGCGGGGCAAGAGACCCAGTACTTC
len: 15; d_gene: TRBD2; abundance: NA; v_gene: TRBV11-1; j_gene: TRBJ2-1; CDR3aa: CASSSGLAGYNEQFF; CDR3nt: TGTGCCAGCAGCTCGGGACTAGCGGGATACAATGAGCAGTTCTTC
len: 15; d_gene: TRBD1; abundance: NA; v_gene: TRBV5-1; j_gene: TRBJ1-2; CDR3aa: CASSLGQGRDYGYTF; CDR3nt: TGCGCCAGCAGCTTGGGACAGGGTCGGGACTATGGCTACACCTTC
len: 12; d_gene: NA; abundance: NA; v_gene: TRBV5-1; j_gene: TRBJ2-7; CDR3aa: CASSLVSGEQYF; CDR3nt: TGCGCCAGCAGCTTGGTTTCGGGGGAGCAGTACTTC
len: 13; d_gene: NA; abundance: few; v_gene: TRBV2; j_gene: TRBJ1-1; CDR3aa: CASTSDLGGEAFF; CDR3nt: TGTGCCAGCACCTCGGATCTTGGCGGTGAAGCTTTCTTT
len: 13; d_gene: TRBD1; abundance: NA; v_gene: TRBV30; j_gene: TRBJ1-5; CDR3aa: CAWSRGQNQPQHF; CDR3nt: TGTGCCTGGAGTAGGGGACAGAATCAGCCCCAGCATTTT
len: 14; d_gene: NA; abundance: NA; v_gene: TRBV6-4; j_gene: TRBJ1-4; CDR3aa: CASPDRPSNEKLFF; CDR3nt: TGTGCCAGCCCGGACAGACCTTCGAATGAAAAACTGTTTTTT
len: 17; d_gene: NA; abundance: NA; v_gene: TRBV7-2; j_gene: TRBJ2-6; CDR3aa: CASSLEGVLGGANVLTF; CDR3nt: TGTGCCAGCAGCTTAGAGGGAGTACTAGGTGGGGCCAACGTCCTGACTTTC
len: 15; d_gene: NA; abundance: NA; v_gene: TRBV4-1; j_gene: TRBJ2-2; CDR3aa: CASSPEGTNTGELFF; CDR3nt: TGCGCCAGCAGCCCGGAGGGGACGAACACCGGGGAGCTGTTTTTT
len: 16; d_gene: NA; abundance: NA; v_gene: TRBV7-7; j_gene: TRBJ2-2; CDR3aa: CASSSLAEPNTGELFF; CDR3nt: TGTGCTAGCAGCTCCTTAGCGGAGCCTAACACCGGGGAGCTGTTTTTT
len: 15; d_gene: TRBD1; abundance: NA; v_gene: TRBV6-6; j_gene: TRBJ1-3; CDR3aa: CASSSSQGNGNTIYF; CDR3nt: TGTGCCAGCAGTTCCTCACAGGGGAACGGAAACACCATATATTTT
len: 14; d_gene: NA; abundance: NA; v_gene: TRBV5-1; j_gene: TRBJ1-1; CDR3aa: CASSVQGWDTEAFF; CDR3nt: TGCGCCAGCAGCGTGCAGGGATGGGACACTGAAGCTTTCTTT
len: 14; d_gene: NA; abundance: NA; v_gene: TRBV2; j_gene: TRBJ2-2; CDR3aa: CASSEGDSAGELFF; CDR3nt: TGTGCCAGCAGTGAAGGAGATTCGGCCGGGGAGCTGTTTTTT
len: 14; d_gene: TRBD2; abundance: once; v_gene: TRBV2; j_gene: TRBJ2-1; CDR3aa: CASLGLAGVNEQFF; CDR3nt: TGTGCCAGCCTAGGACTAGCGGGAGTAAATGAGCAGTTCTTC
len: 18; d_gene: NA; abundance: NA; v_gene: TRBV4-1; j_gene: TRBJ1-3; CDR3aa: CASSQPQSEPLSGNTIYF; CDR3nt: TGCGCCAGCAGCCAACCTCAGTCAGAACCTCTCTCTGGAAACACCATATATTTT
len: 14; d_gene: TRBD2; abundance: NA; v_gene: TRBV7-2; j_gene: TRBJ2-1; CDR3aa: CASSPKAGGNEQFF; CDR3nt: TGTGCCAGCAGTCCCAAGGCGGGAGGAAATGAGCAGTTCTTC
len: 15; d_gene: NA; abundance: NA; v_gene: TRBV2; j_gene: TRBJ1-5; CDR3aa: CASRGQGPSREPQHF; CDR3nt: TGTGCCAGCAGGGGGCAGGGCCCGAGTCGGGAGCCCCAGCATTTT
len: 15; d_gene: TRBD1; abundance: NA; v_gene: TRBV11-3; j_gene: TRBJ2-1; CDR3aa: CASSLDAGTGNEQFF; CDR3nt: TGTGCCAGCAGCTTAGATGCCGGGACAGGGAATGAGCAGTTCTTC
len: 17; d_gene: TRBD1; abundance: once; v_gene: TRBV7-9; j_gene: TRBJ1-5; CDR3aa: CASGPGDSLYSNQPQHF; CDR3nt: TGTGCCAGCGGGCCGGGGGACAGCCTGTATAGCAATCAGCCCCAGCATTTT
len: 15; d_gene: TRBD2; abundance: once; v_gene: TRBV10-2; j_gene: TRBJ2-1; CDR3aa: CASSELAGGRNEQFF; CDR3nt: TGCGCCAGCAGTGAGCTAGCGGGGGGCCGCAATGAGCAGTTCTTC
len: 14; d_gene: TRBD2; abundance: NA; v_gene: TRBV6-1; j_gene: TRBJ2-1; CDR3aa: CASSEWTSDNEQFF; CDR3nt: TGTGCCAGCAGTGAATGGACTAGCGACAATGAGCAGTTCTTC
len: 13; d_gene: TRBD1; abundance: NA; v_gene: TRBV5-1; j_gene: TRBJ2-1; CDR3aa: CASSSGGIDEQFF; CDR3nt: TGCGCCAGCAGCTCAGGGGGCATTGATGAGCAGTTCTTC
len: 12; d_gene: NA; abundance: NA; v_gene: TRBV19; j_gene: TRBJ2-7; CDR3aa: CASSTGGSEQYF; CDR3nt: TGTGCCAGTAGCACAGGAGGGTCCGAGCAGTACTTC
len: 16; d_gene: TRBD2; abundance: once; v_gene: TRBV5-1; j_gene: TRBJ2-1; CDR3aa: CASSPLTGGIYNEQFF; CDR3nt: TGCGCCAGCAGCCCCTTGACGGGAGGCATCTACAATGAGCAGTTCTTC
len: 15; d_gene: TRBD1; abundance: NA; v_gene: TRBV6-5; j_gene: TRBJ1-5; CDR3aa: CASRSRQGGHQPQHF; CDR3nt: TGTGCCAGCAGGAGCAGACAGGGGGGCCATCAGCCCCAGCATTTT
len: 15; d_gene: TRBD1; abundance: NA; v_gene: TRBV18; j_gene: TRBJ1-2; CDR3aa: CASSYRGSTYYGYTF; CDR3nt: TGTGCCAGCTCTTACAGGGGATCGACCTACTATGGCTACACCTTC
len: 16; d_gene: TRBD1; abundance: NA; v_gene: TRBV7-8; j_gene: TRBJ1-2; CDR3aa: CASQPGTGGVLYGYTF; CDR3nt: TGTGCCAGCCAGCCCGGGACAGGGGGCGTCCTCTATGGCTACACCTTC
len: 16; d_gene: TRBD1; abundance: NA; v_gene: TRBV10-2; j_gene: TRBJ1-2; CDR3aa: CASSEPSTGSNYGYTF; CDR3nt: TGCGCCAGCAGTGAGCCCTCGACAGGGAGTAACTATGGCTACACCTTC
len: 11; d_gene: NA; abundance: NA; v_gene: TRBV30; j_gene: TRBJ1-6; CDR3aa: CAWSVLNLLHF; CDR3nt: TGTGCCTGGAGTGTACTCAATCTCCTCCACTTT
len: 17; d_gene: NA; abundance: NA; v_gene: TRBV5-1; j_gene: TRBJ2-1; CDR3aa: CASSLYFQGSSYNEQFF; CDR3nt: TGCGCCAGCAGCTTGTATTTCCAGGGGAGCTCCTACAATGAGCAGTTCTTC
len: 17; d_gene: NA; abundance: NA; v_gene: TRBV19; j_gene: TRBJ1-1; CDR3aa: CASSIAPGQTLNTEAFF; CDR3nt: TGTGCCAGTAGTATTGCCCCCGGACAGACACTTAACACTGAAGCTTTCTTT
len: 16; d_gene: TRBD2; abundance: NA; v_gene: TRBV18; j_gene: TRBJ2-1; CDR3aa: CASSPPSRLRGEEQFF; CDR3nt: TGTGCCAGCTCACCACCCTCGAGACTGCGGGGGGAGGAGCAGTTCTTC
len: 14; d_gene: NA; abundance: NA; v_gene: TRBV6-1; j_gene: TRBJ2-1; CDR3aa: CASSERGSYNEQFF; CDR3nt: TGTGCCAGCAGTGAACGGGGCTCCTACAATGAGCAGTTCTTC
len: 15; d_gene: TRBD2; abundance: NA; v_gene: TRBV6-5; j_gene: TRBJ2-3; CDR3aa: CASRSRLAGMDTQYF; CDR3nt: TGTGCCAGCAGGAGCCGTCTAGCGGGCATGGATACGCAGTATTTT
len: 12; d_gene: NA; abundance: NA; v_gene: TRBV5-4; j_gene: TRBJ2-5; CDR3aa: CASSQSQETQYF; CDR3nt: TGTGCCAGCAGCCAATCCCAAGAGACCCAGTACTTC
len: 14; d_gene: TRBD1; abundance: few; v_gene: TRBV6-5; j_gene: TRBJ1-1; CDR3aa: CASSYSTGYTEAFF; CDR3nt: TGTGCCAGCAGTTACTCGACAGGGTACACTGAAGCTTTCTTT
len: 13; d_gene: TRBD2; abundance: NA; v_gene: TRBV28; j_gene: TRBJ2-7; CDR3aa: CASRTSGREKQYF; CDR3nt: TGTGCCAGCAGGACTAGCGGGAGGGAAAAGCAGTACTTC
len: 15; d_gene: TRBD1; abundance: once; v_gene: TRBV6-5; j_gene: TRBJ1-1; CDR3aa: CASRGQGAGLTEAFF; CDR3nt: TGTGCCAGCAGGGGCCAGGGGGCAGGCTTAACTGAAGCTTTCTTT